The 26 T cell receptor beta chains given below trace back to one sample, sequenced in a study of blood T cell repertoires in COVID-19. Using immunoSEQ multiplex PCR, the repertoire was profiled, and TCRdb retains in-frame clones only, with some absent. The sample consists of 130,000 or so clones, roughly 80% of them appearing once. The sample taken for sequencing was PBMCs or T cells enriched from blood (not recorded which). All receptors derive from a man aged 40-50 years with acute COVID-19.

This rearrangement joins TRBV5-8 to TRBJ1-2; D might be TRBD1 (5 bases). The CDR3 runs 15 residues. Per germline, CDR1 SGHTS and CDR2 YDEGEE. Trimming took 1 base from V and 8 from J, leaving 18 bases between them. CDR3 amino acids: CASSLPPGGGEGYTF. CDR3 DNA sequence: TGTGCCAGCAGCTTGCCACCCGGGGGTGGAGAGGGCTACACCTTC.

The chain combines TRBV7-9 with TRBJ1-4; D ambiguous. Germline V gene lookup returns CDR1 SEHNR and CDR2 FQNEAQ (reference sequence). The V gene lost 1 base and the J gene lost 8 bases, with 5 bases spanning the gap. The CDR3 runs to 12 residues. The chain's CDR3 is CASSLGGEKLFF. The CDR3 DNA follows: TGTGCCAGCAGCTTAGGAGGGGAAAAACTGTTTTTT.

The CDR3 DNA reads as TGTGCCTGGAGCCGGACAGAGTACTATGGCTACACCTTC. This gives the protein CAWSRTEYYGYTF. This sequence joins TRBV30 and TRBJ1-2; D might be TRBD1 (6 bases). This CDR3 is 13 amino acids long. CDR1 and CDR2 from the germline V gene are GTSNPN and SVGIG (reference sequence). Between the trimmed V and J ends, which lost 3 bases and 3 bases, there was a span of 11 bases.

This chain uses TRBV28 with TRBJ1-2, with a possible D match to TRBD1 (6 bases). V was cut by 4 bases and J by 8 bases, with 17 bases left in between. CDR3 length: 14 amino acids. Germline V gene lookup returns CDR1 MDHEN and CDR2 SYDVKM. The CDR3 region has the DNA TGTGCCAGCAGTTCCGCACAGGGCCTCGGAGGCTACACCTTC. Amino acid sequence: CASSSAQGLGGYTF.

In nucleotides, the CDR3 is TGTGCCAGCAGCTCCGGGACAGGGGCCTCCCGGTATGGCTACACCTTC. Translation gives CASSSGTGASRYGYTF. The chain has TRBV3-1 (or the pseudogene TRBV3-2) and TRBJ1-2; 10 nucleotides line up with TRBD1. V lost 5 bases and J lost 5; bases outside the gene matches: 11. The CDR3 is made up of 16 amino acids. In germline, CDR1 is LGHDT, CDR2 YNNKEL (reference sequence).

The chain joins TRBV12-3 or TRBV12-4 to TRBJ1-6, with D perhaps TRBD1 (5 bases). CDR3 length: 13 amino acids. V gave up 3 bases and J gave up 10 bases, with 10 bases separating them. CDR3 region: CASSFNAGSPLHF. CDR3 in DNA: TGTGCCAGCAGTTTTAACGCAGGGTCACCCCTCCACTTT.

Details on this clone: Within the sample, other DNA sequences also encode this same CDR3. V is TRBV27 and J is TRBJ1-1, with TRBD1 matching over 7 bases. Germline CDR1 is MNHEY and CDR2 is SMNVEV (reference sequence). This CDR3 contains 12 residues. V trimming: 3 bases; J trimming: 8 bases; junction bases outside the gene matches: 3. The CDR3 sequence: CASSLSGGEAFF. The CDR3 coding sequence is TGTGCCAGCAGTTTGTCAGGGGGGGAAGCTTTCTTT.

This chain joins TRBV28 and TRBJ1-6; 8 bases match TRBD1. The CDR3 is made up of 13 amino acids. Looked up from germline, CDR1 is MDHEN and CDR2 is SYDVKM. The V and J ends lost 7 bases and 14 bases, in that order; junction bases with no gene match: 10. The CDR3 loop is CASTLRQGITLHF. The CDR3 bases are TGTGCCAGCACCCTGAGACAGGGGATAACCCTCCACTTT.

The J gene is TRBJ1-4, the V gene TRBV27; possible D gene TRBD1, 5 bases. Per germline, CDR1 MNHEY and CDR2 SMNVEV (reference sequence). V was pared by 3 bases and J by 0 bases, with 14 bases between. There are 17 residues in the CDR3. The CDR3 loop is CASSLGPGPATNEKLFF. The CDR3, as DNA: TGTGCCAGCAGTTTGGGGCCAGGGCCTGCAACTAATGAAAAACTGTTTTTT. Full variable domain (outside the CDR3, taken from reference TRBV27 and TRBJ1-4): EAQVTQNPRYLITVTGKKLTVTCSQNMNHEYMSWYRQDPGLGLRQIYYSMNVEVTDKGDVPEGYKVSRKEKRNFPLILESPSPNQTSLYFCASSLGPGPATNEKLFFGSGTQLSVL.

The genes are TRBV19 and TRBJ1-1, with a tentative D call TRBD1 (5 bases). The V gene's germline CDR1 is LNHDA and CDR2 SQIVND (reference sequence). Trimming shortened V by 3 bases and J by 4 bases, and 15 bases separated the two germline ends. This CDR3 region has 15 residues. CDR3 DNA sequence: TGTGCCAGTAGTATTAGGTCTGGGGGAGGCACTGAAGCTTTCTTT. Translation: CASSIRSGGGTEAFF.

The chain carries TRBV7-9 and TRBJ2-5, with 8 bases lining up with TRBD2. Germline CDR1 SEHNR, CDR2 FQNEAQ (reference sequence). The ends lost 8 bases at V and 2 bases at J; junction bases unmatched: 1. This CDR3 region has 12 residues. In nucleotides, the CDR3 is TGTGCCAGCGAGCGGGAGCAAGAGACCCAGTACTTC. Translating gives CASEREQETQYF.

As concerns this clone: Other nucleotide sequences in the sample specify the same CDR3. The V and J genes are TRBV6-1 and TRBJ1-2; D might be TRBD1 (6 bases). Germline V gives CDR1 MNHNS, CDR2 SASEGT. V was pared by 5 bases and J by 1 base, with 8 bases between. CDR3 length: 13 amino acids. The CDR3, as DNA: TGTGCCAGCAGTCGGGACATTAACTATGGCTACACCTTC. Translation gives CASSRDINYGYTF.

This clone was seen a single time. The chain recombines TRBV2 with TRBJ1-4, with unresolved D. V was clipped by 6 bases and J by 8 bases, with 10 bases between them. CDR1 is SNHLY and CDR2 is FYNNEI in the germline V gene. This CDR3 comprises 12 residues. The CDR3 reads CASSRGPEKLFF. CDR3 nucleotide sequence: TGTGCCAGCAGCAGAGGGCCGGAAAAACTGTTTTTT.

This chain uses TRBV2 with TRBJ1-3; D not certain. Looked up from germline, CDR1 is SNHLY and CDR2 is FYNNEI. The V and J ends lost 5 bases and 0 bases respectively, with 8 bases between them. This CDR3 contains 14 residues. In DNA form, the CDR3 reads TGTGCCAGCAGTCAGGTTCTCTCTGGAAACACCATATATTTT. Residues: CASSQVLSGNTIYF. The whole variable domain, remainder taken from reference TRBV2 and TRBJ1-3, is EPEVTQTPSHQVTQMGQEVILRCVPISNHLYFYWYRQILGQKVEFLVSFYNNEISEKSEIFDDQFSVERPDGSNFTLKIRSTKLEDSAMYFCASSQVLSGNTIYFGEGSWLTVV.

J is TRBJ2-2 and V is TRBV5-4, with 11 bases fitting TRBD2. CDR3 length equals 15 residues. Germline V gives CDR1 SGHNT, CDR2 YYREEE (reference sequence). V was clipped by 4 bases and J by 3 bases; unmatched bases: 2. The DNA of the CDR3 is TGTGCCAGCAGCCTACTAGCGGGAGACACCGGGGAGCTGTTTTTT. It encodes CASSLLAGDTGELFF.

This clone was counted a single time. The rearrangement links TRBV18 to TRBJ1-2, with 7 bases identical to TRBD1. The V gene's germline CDR1 is KGHSH and CDR2 LQKENI. J lost 6 bases, V lost 5 bases, and 15 bases had no gene match. CDR3 size: 16 residues. The chain's CDR3 is CASSSGQERGSNGYTF. In nucleotides, the CDR3 is TGTGCCAGCTCATCCGGACAGGAGAGGGGTTCAAATGGCTACACCTTC.

Points on this clone: One end of the junction fails to match germline, which may point to a read error. The chain has TRBV2 and TRBJ2-5; D might be TRBD2 (6 bases). The V gene's germline CDR1 is SNHLY and CDR2 FYNNEI. The length of the CDR3 is 10 residues. CDR3 amino acids: CASSGLAENF. In DNA, the CDR3 is TGTGCCAGCAGTGGTTTAGCGGAAAACTTC.

The chain employs TRBV19 and TRBJ1-3; 7 bases are shared with TRBD1. With 5 bases clipped from V and 2 bases from J, the junction kept 9 bases outside the gene matches. This CDR3 spans 16 amino acids. The germline CDR1 and CDR2 sequences are LNHDA and SQIVND (reference sequence). This CDR3 is CASSRLQGSPGNTIYF. In nucleotides, the CDR3 is TGTGCCAGTAGTCGGCTACAGGGGAGCCCTGGAAACACCATATATTTT.

V usage is TRBV10-3 and J usage is TRBJ1-4, with 7 nucleotides matching TRBD1. Germline assignment: CDR1 ENHRY and CDR2 SYGVKD. The V and J ends lost 4 bases and 8 bases, in that order; junction bases with no gene match: 4. The CDR3 is 13 residues long. The CDR3 region has the DNA TGTGCCATCAGTGCCGCAGGGGGAGAAAAACTGTTTTTT. It yields the protein CAISAAGGEKLFF.

Points on this clone: The same CDR3 arises from other DNA sequences in this sample as well. The V call is TRBV29-1, the J call TRBJ2-2; maybe TRBD1 (6 bases). V was trimmed by 1 base and J by 2 bases, leaving 8 bases between them. In germline, CDR1 is SQVTM, CDR2 ANQGSEA. The CDR3 spans 14 residues. This CDR3 is CSVEGTANTGELFF. The CDR3 nucleotides read TGCAGCGTTGAAGGGACAGCCAACACCGGGGAGCTGTTTTTT.

This clone was counted once. The rearrangement joins TRBV10-3 to TRBJ2-1, with D perhaps matching TRBD2 (5 bases). This CDR3 comprises 14 residues. The germline V and J ends were trimmed by 6 bases and 2 bases, with 11 bases remaining between them. Germline loops: CDR1 ENHRY, CDR2 SYGVKD. The CDR3, as DNA: TGTGCCATCAGGGCCGGACTGACCTACAATGAGCAGTTCTTC. Translation gives CAIRAGLTYNEQFF.

The chain combines TRBV11-3 with TRBJ2-7; TRBD2 might be the D (5 bases). V was clipped by 0 bases and J by 4 bases, with 7 bases between them. This CDR3 contains 13 residues. Germline CDR1 reads SGHNT; CDR2 reads YENEEA. The DNA of the CDR3 is TGTGCCAGCAGCTTAGAATCGGGGTACGAGCAGTACTTC. Translating it yields CASSLESGYEQYF.

A single count supports this clone. The chain links TRBV18 to TRBJ2-2; 7 nucleotides line up with TRBD2. J lost 4 bases, V lost 5 bases, and 7 bases had no gene match. The CDR3 runs 15 residues. CDR1 and CDR2 from the germline V gene are KGHSH and LQKENI. DNA of the CDR3: TGTGCCAGCTCAACCGGGACTAAAGGCACCGGGGAGCTGTTTTTT. Translating it yields CASSTGTKGTGELFF.

This clone was detected once. Here the CDR3 reads CASSEGPFSPYGYTF. The CDR3 DNA reads as TGCGCCAGCAGTGAGGGGCCTTTCTCCCCCTATGGCTACACCTTC. The chain links TRBV10-2 to TRBJ1-2; no firm D call. CDR1 WSHSY and CDR2 SAAADI come from the germline V gene. The ends were cut back, 2 bases at V and 4 bases at J, with 14 bases in the middle. The CDR3 consists of 15 residues.

J is TRBJ2-6 and V is TRBV7-6; D might be TRBD2 (5 bases). Trimming stripped 5 bases from V and 0 bases from J, with 17 bases between. Looked up from germline, CDR1 is SGHVS and CDR2 is FNYEAQ. The CDR3 is 18 residues long. In nucleotides, the CDR3 is TGTGCCAGCAGCGGGTACGAGGGAGAATTCTCTGGGGCCAACGTCCTGACTTTC. It translates to CASSGYEGEFSGANVLTF.

The V gene is TRBV11-2, the J gene TRBJ1-2; a possible D gene is TRBD1 (6 bases). Trimming took off 1 base at V and 4 bases at J, with 25 bases between the two ends. Germline CDR1 SGHAT, CDR2 FQNNGV. This CDR3 has 19 amino acids. DNA for the CDR3: TGTGCCAGCAGCTTAGCCCACATAGGTTCCAGGGGTTGGAGCTATGGCTACACCTTC. Its protein product is CASSLAHIGSRGWSYGYTF.